Listed below are T cell receptor beta chains from one sample, sequenced in a study of blood T cell repertoires in COVID-19. Here immunoSEQ multiplex PCR was the method, and the copy in TCRdb shows in-frame clones only, minus some. Of 80,000 to 85,000 clones in the sample, almost 90% were seen once. The sample was peripheral blood. The receptors were sampled from a woman of 80 years or more with acute or convalescent COVID-19. The CDR3 runs from the conserved cysteine through the conserved F or W. A D gene is named only where the DNA matches it firmly.

D | V | CDR3
- | TRBV19 | CASTTGRPFQPQHF
- | TRBV29-1 | CSAQGDYNSPLHF
TRBD2 | TRBV14 | CASSLGLAGGYNEQFF
TRBD1 | TRBV6-5 | CASATGGSQETQYF
TRBD2 | TRBV3-1/TRBV3-2 | CASSQDRVKASGGPSSYEQYF
TRBD2 | TRBV28 | CASSRTGTTKNIQYF
- | TRBV6-2/TRBV6-3 | CASSLMRRGELFF
- | TRBV19 | CASRADGYTF
TRBD1 | TRBV18 | CASSPGQGANSPLHF
- | TRBV5-5 | CASSLYSGGYEQYF
- | TRBV2 | CASITYQAEAFF
- | TRBV29-1 | CSGNFGGTEAFF
TRBD1 | TRBV11-2 | CASSLLPGQGTNTEAFF
- | TRBV2 | CASKGDSEVGEQYF
- | TRBV4-3 | CASSQNPGGRTDTQYF
TRBD1 | TRBV4-2 | CASSGTGANEKLFF
- | TRBV30 | CAWSLGTDEQYF
- | TRBV4-2 | CASSQPGENIQYF
TRBD2 | TRBV9 | CASSGLAGGPRQWEQFF
TRBD2 | TRBV27 | CASRRKLAGSTDTQYF
- | TRBV19 | CASRLDFSTDTQYF
- | TRBV6-1 | CASSEERLANSPLHF
TRBD2 | TRBV27 | CASSFLTSGTSYNEQFF
- | TRBV30 | CALELTFGNTEAFF
TRBD2 | TRBV5-1 | CASSSGLAGFNEQFF
TRBD1 | TRBV7-9 | CASSTDRGTEAFF
- | TRBV14 | CASSLLGLNTEAFF
- | TRBV12-1 | CASIQLRGPCTEAFF
TRBD2 | TRBV6-6 | CASSASGGAYEQFF